One sample yielded the 25 T cell receptor beta chains listed below, sequenced in a study of T cell responses to AZD1222 COVID-19 vaccine (dated by TCRdb to 2020 to 2023). Taken with the paper, the label for time point translates to: baseline before first vaccination. Library method: the immunoSEQ multiplex PCR assay. In TCRdb, the immuneACCESS table is reduced to in-frame sequences with V and J assigned. These tables do not hold every clone; where another copy was compared, an unresolved V gene accounts for under half, and the others remain unexplained. The sample data list about 140,000 clones, and roughly nine tenths of these were observed just once. The ten largest clones capture approximately 3.4% of the sample. Specimen: peripheral blood, collected on day 0 of AZD1222 vaccination. The receptors originated from an adult in good health.

The chain uses TRBV12-3 or TRBV12-4 and TRBJ2-5, with 7 bases lining up with TRBD1. V lost 7 bases, J lost 1 base, and 3 bases stayed unmatched. The CDR3 has 13 amino acids. In DNA, the CDR3 is TGTGCCAGCAACACAGGGGCCCAAGAGACCCAGTACTTC. Protein sequence: CASNTGAQETQYF.

Regarding this clone: This sample includes further DNA sequences coding for the same CDR3. The chain joins TRBV19 to TRBJ1-1; D is undetermined. V lost 5 bases, J lost 0 bases, and 7 bases lay in between. Germline lookup yields CDR1 LNHDA and CDR2 SQIVND (reference sequence). The CDR3 is 13 residues long. CDR3 sequence (DNA): TGTGCCAGTAGTGCACAAATGAACACTGAAGCTTTCTTT. Translation gives CASSAQMNTEAFF.

The rearrangement links TRBV7-2 to TRBJ1-5; no firm D call. Germline CDR1 and CDR2: SGHTA and FQGNSA. V dropped 3 bases and J dropped 1 base, with 10 bases sitting between them. The CDR3 is 15 residues long. The CDR3 is CASSFSTGSNQPQHF. The CDR3 DNA sequence: TGTGCCAGCAGCTTCAGTACCGGGAGCAATCAGCCCCAGCATTTT.

The rearrangement links TRBV28 to TRBJ2-5; TRBD2 agrees at 8 bases. There are 16 residues in the CDR3. The trim removed 6 bases at V and 2 bases at J, leaving 11 bases unmatched. Germline V gene lookup returns CDR1 MDHEN and CDR2 SYDVKM. CDR3 loop: CASSEGLSGKQETQYF. The CDR3 DNA is TGTGCCAGCAGCGAGGGGCTTAGCGGGAAACAAGAGACCCAGTACTTC.

The chain recombines TRBV3-1 (or the pseudogene TRBV3-2) with TRBJ1-2; D ambiguous. The CDR3 is 16 residues long. The germline V gene has CDR1 LGHDT and CDR2 YNNKEL (reference sequence). V lost 7 bases and J 8 bases, leaving 26 bases between the germline ends. This chain's CDR3 is CASTKDLTRRTEGYTF. In nucleotides, the CDR3 is TGTGCCAGCACCAAAGACCTGACACGACGCACCGAAGGCTACACCTTC.

As concerns this clone: Other DNA sequences in this sample translate to the same CDR3. The chain links TRBV6-2 or TRBV6-3 to TRBJ1-5, with 7 bases identical to TRBD1. This CDR3 has 14 amino acids. Germline CDR1 reads MNHEY; CDR2 reads SVGEGT. J was trimmed by 3 bases and V by 5 bases; bases with no gene match: 4. CDR3: CASSRTGDNQPQHF. The CDR3 region has the DNA TGTGCCAGCAGTCGTACAGGGGACAATCAGCCCCAGCATTTT.

The chain is built from TRBV5-5 and TRBJ2-7, with 11 bases that match TRBD2. Germline lookup yields CDR1 SGHKS and CDR2 YYEKEE (reference sequence). The length of the CDR3 is 17 residues. The trim removed 2 bases at V and 4 bases at J, leaving 11 bases unmatched. This CDR3 is CASSLLASGTSGYEQYF. CDR3 DNA: TGTGCCAGCAGCTTATTGGCCTCCGGGACTAGCGGATACGAGCAGTACTTC.

This clone was seen once. This chain joins TRBV28 and TRBJ1-5, with D possibly TRBD1 on 5 matching bases. Between the trimmed V and J ends, which lost 3 bases and 6 bases, there was a span of 12 bases. This CDR3 is built from 14 residues. Germline V CDR1 and CDR2: MDHEN, SYDVKM. In DNA form, the CDR3 reads TGTGCCAGCAGTTTTTATCAGGGAAGTCAGCCCCAGCATTTT. The encoded protein is CASSFYQGSQPQHF.

The chain uses TRBV19 and TRBJ1-1; 9 bases agree with TRBD1. With 0 bases clipped from V and 4 bases from J, the junction kept 3 bases outside the gene matches. Germline CDR1 reads LNHDA; CDR2 reads SQIVND (reference sequence). This CDR3 is built from 15 residues. The CDR3 DNA is TGTGCCAGTAGTATAGAACAGGGGGCAGGCACTGAAGCTTTCTTT. Its protein is CASSIEQGAGTEAFF.

This chain uses TRBV2 with TRBJ1-2; 9 bases align to TRBD1. The CDR3 spans 14 residues. CDR1 and CDR2 from the germline V gene are SNHLY and FYNNEI. With V trimmed by 6 bases and J by 4 bases, 6 bases remained unmatched. CDR3 DNA: TGTGCCAGCAGGGACGGGACAGGGAGCTATGGCTACACCTTC. It translates to CASRDGTGSYGYTF.

The chain is built from TRBV11-2 and TRBJ2-1; 11 bases line up with TRBD2. This CDR3 is 19 amino acids long. The germline V gene has CDR1 SGHAT and CDR2 FQNNGV. After removal of 1 base from V and 6 bases from J, the junction contained 14 bases not matched to a gene. In nucleotides, the CDR3 is TGTGCCAGCAGCTTAGGGTTGGGTAGCGGGAGGGCCTCCGTCAATGAGCAGTTCTTC. This sequence encodes CASSLGLGSGRASVNEQFF.

The chain couples TRBV27 to TRBJ2-1; TRBD2 aligns across 9 bases. Trimming at V came to 3 bases and at J to 6 bases, leaving 6 bases not matched to a gene. CDR3 length: 15 residues. Germline V gene data show CDR1 as MNHEY and CDR2 as SMNVEV (reference sequence). The CDR3 loop reads CASSFPGTSSNEQFF. In nucleotides, the CDR3 is TGTGCCAGCAGTTTTCCCGGGACTAGCAGCAATGAGCAGTTCTTC.

This clone was counted once. The chain links TRBV11-2 to TRBJ2-3; possible D gene TRBD1, 5 bases. Trimming took off 4 bases at V and 14 bases at J, with 25 bases between the two ends. The germline V gene encodes CDR1 SGHAT and CDR2 FQNNGV. The CDR3 contains 15 residues. CDR3 coding DNA: TGTGCCAGCAGCTCCGTTAGGGGCGCGGTGCCCGTTGGGTATTTT. It yields the protein CASSSVRGAVPVGYF.

V and J are TRBV6-5 and TRBJ2-3; D gene ambiguous. V was shortened by 0 bases and J by 6 bases, with 7 bases between the two germline ends. CDR1 and CDR2 from the germline V gene are MNHEY and SVGAGI. This CDR3 region has 13 residues. CDR3 DNA: TGTGCCAGCAGTTACTCGATCAGGGATACGCAGTATTTT. This encodes CASSYSIRDTQYF.

The chain is built from TRBV5-1 and TRBJ1-4, with D possibly matching TRBD1 (5 bases). Germline loops: CDR1 SGHRS, CDR2 YFSETQ. V gave up 6 bases and J gave up 6 bases, with 15 bases separating them. The CDR3 sequence is 14 residues long. CDR3 protein: CASTRGDSDEKLFF. As DNA, the CDR3 is TGCGCCAGCACTCGGGGGGACTCGGATGAAAAACTGTTTTTT.

The V gene is TRBV7-9, the J gene TRBJ2-1; a weak D match, TRBD2 (5 bases). Germline CDR1 SEHNR, CDR2 FQNEAQ (reference sequence). Trimming removed 3 bases from V and 0 bases from J, with 12 bases in between. The CDR3 is 16 amino acids. The chain's CDR3 is CASSFLTRSSYNEQFF. CDR3 nucleotide sequence: TGTGCCAGCAGCTTTCTTACTAGGAGCTCCTACAATGAGCAGTTCTTC.

The chain joins TRBV5-1 to TRBJ1-1; D is uncertain. Germline loops: CDR1 SGHRS, CDR2 YFSETQ. Trimming shortened V by 4 bases and J by 0 bases, and 13 bases separated the two germline ends. The CDR3 runs 15 residues. This CDR3 reads CASSLGDGVNTEAFF. The DNA for the CDR3 is TGCGCCAGCAGCCTGGGAGACGGGGTGAACACTGAAGCTTTCTTT.

This clone was seen just once. The chain combines TRBV2 with TRBJ2-5, with 11 bases matching TRBD2. Germline CDR1 is SNHLY and CDR2 is FYNNEI. V was pared by 8 bases and J by 0 bases, with 5 bases of the junction left unmatched. The CDR3 has 15 residues. In nucleotides, the CDR3 is TGTGCCAGCGAGAGGACTAGCGGGTACCAAGAGACCCAGTACTTC. Its protein product is CASERTSGYQETQYF. Full variable domain (rest looked up from reference TRBV2 and TRBJ2-5): EPEVTQTPSHQVTQMGQEVILRCVPISNHLYFYWYRQILGQKVEFLVSFYNNEISEKSEIFDDQFSVERPDGSNFTLKIRSTKLEDSAMYFCASERTSGYQETQYFGPGTRLLVL.

This chain joins TRBV6-5 and TRBJ1-2, with a tentative D call TRBD1 (6 bases). V lost 4 bases to trimming and J lost 8 bases, with 20 bases between them. Germline CDR1 reads MNHEY; CDR2 reads SVGAGI. This CDR3 contains 15 residues. The CDR3 reads CASSLTQGIEGGYTF. The CDR3 DNA sequence: TGTGCCAGCAGTTTAACACAGGGTATTGAGGGGGGCTACACCTTC.

The rearrangement links TRBV7-3 to TRBJ2-1; D gene uncertain. Per germline, CDR1 SGHTA and CDR2 FQGTGA. Trimming removed 5 bases at V and 10 bases at J, with 15 bases between. This CDR3 has 13 amino acids. Here the CDR3 DNA reads TGTGCCAGCAGCCCACTCAAGACGAGCGAGCAGTTCTTC. Translating it yields CASSPLKTSEQFF.

This clone was found a few times. J is TRBJ1-2 and V is TRBV19; D perhaps matches TRBD1 (6 bases). V lost 3 bases to trimming and J lost 8 bases, with 16 bases between them. CDR3 length: 14 residues. Germline lookup yields CDR1 LNHDA and CDR2 SQIVND (reference sequence). CDR3 sequence reads: CASSIGQGREGYTF. In nucleotides, the CDR3 is TGTGCCAGTAGTATCGGCCAGGGGCGAGAGGGCTACACCTTC.

This rearrangement joins TRBV9 to TRBJ2-4; D may be TRBD1 (5 bases). Germline CDR1 and CDR2: SGDLS and YYNGEE. V lost 0 bases to trimming and J lost 8 bases, with 12 bases between them. This CDR3 is 14 amino acids long. In nucleotides, the CDR3 is TGTGCCAGCAGCGTAGCTACGGGCAGGGACATTCAGTACTTC. It codes for CASSVATGRDIQYF. Full variable domain (outside the CDR3, taken from reference TRBV9 and TRBJ2-4): DSGVTQTPKHLITATGQRVTLRCSPRSGDLSVYWYQQSLDQGLQFLIQYYNGEERAKGNILERFSAQQFPDLHSELNLSSLELGDSALYFCASSVATGRDIQYFGAGTRLSVL.

In its sample, this clone was seen once. The chain couples TRBV5-5 to TRBJ1-2, with a tentative D call TRBD1 (6 bases). CDR3 size: 13 residues. The ends were cut back, 3 bases at V and 2 bases at J, with 8 bases in the middle. Looked up from germline, CDR1 is SGHKS and CDR2 is YYEKEE (reference sequence). The CDR3 nucleotides read TGTGCCAGCAGCTCCCAGGGGAACTATGGCTACACCTTC. This encodes CASSSQGNYGYTF.

This chain connects TRBV25-1 to TRBJ2-3; 7 nucleotides agree with TRBD2. V shed 8 bases and J 3 bases; nucleotides not matched to a gene: 17. Germline values: CDR1 MGHDK, CDR2 SYGVNS. This CDR3 comprises 17 residues. CDR3 sequence reads: CASARKREEGRTDTQYF. The CDR3 nucleotides are TGTGCCAGCGCCCGAAAACGGGAGGAGGGTAGGACAGATACGCAGTATTTT.

The CDR3 protein is CASSLWTGSAESPLHF. CDR3 nucleotides: TGTGCCAGCAGCTTATGGACCGGGAGTGCGGAGTCACCCCTCCACTTT. The V gene is TRBV11-2, the J gene TRBJ1-6; the D is unclear. Germline V CDR1 and CDR2: SGHAT, FQNNGV. The V and J ends lost 2 bases and 10 bases respectively, with 18 bases between them. CDR3 length: 16 amino acids.